This is a list of T cell receptor beta chains from one sample in a study of T cell repertoires in cytomegalovirus infection. TCRdb passed the reads through MiXCR, listing each CDR3 protein once. The sample includes around 210,000 distinct CDR3 sequences, 6% to 8% of them seen just once. Sequencing was done on a sample of PBMCs. These receptors were collected from a human donor in good health (CMV status not recorded). Some clones in this sample may be carry-over from other donors' samples. Both conserved end residues are part of each CDR3.

V	J	CDR3
TRBV6-1	TRBJ1-1	CASSDRRGLPTQPEAFF
TRBV2	TRBJ1-5	CASSADRAGQPQHF
TRBV7-2	TRBJ1-4	CASSVDRRPNEKLFF
TRBV4-3	TRBJ1-1	CASSQDLRDFEAFF
TRBV2	TRBJ1-1	CASRRTGVNTEAFF
TRBV6-5	TRBJ1-1	CASSYGWEAFF
TRBV4-1	TRBJ2-2	CASSRKVSGNTGELFF
TRBV12-3/TRBV12-4	TRBJ1-2	CASSPMGNYGYTF
TRBV2	TRBJ2-1	CASSGRVNEQFF
TRBV4-3	TRBJ2-3	CASSQWGLAGDTDTQYF
TRBV2	TRBJ2-5	CASNSPPEQETQYF
TRBV5-4	TRBJ2-5	CASSSSKMGQGKSETQYF
TRBV7-2	TRBJ2-1	CASSVGGPGNEQFF
TRBV25-1	TRBJ2-7	CASSDIRDSFYEQYF
TRBV20-1	TRBJ2-7	CSARDSTAYEQYF
TRBV7-2	TRBJ2-5	CASSIIPAGGMETQYF
TRBV7-2	TRBJ2-3	CASSSRTSGGFISIPQYF
TRBV7-2	TRBJ1-4	CASSLGAGRLANEKLFF
TRBV5-1	TRBJ2-1	CASSPGRSSEQFF
TRBV29-1	TRBJ2-3	CSVVQGASGDTQYF
TRBV20-1	TRBJ1-5	CSAREETGISNQPQHF
TRBV29-1	TRBJ1-1	CSVSTGVMNTEAFF
TRBV19	TRBJ1-5	CASKWGQGINQPQHF
TRBV4-3	TRBJ2-2	CASSQAASLTGELFF
TRBV20-1	TRBJ2-1	CSARDQGGLAGGPYNEQFF
TRBV7-2	TRBJ1-5	CASSFGSQGYQPQHF
TRBV11-2	TRBJ2-5	CASSLGTGRETQYF
TRBV4-2	TRBJ1-2	CASSRLLDGEGANYGYTF
TRBV29-1	TRBJ2-1	CSPKRGPYNEQFF
TRBV7-2	TRBJ1-2	CASSPTDGSYGYTF
TRBV12-3/TRBV12-4	TRBJ2-1	CASNRGLAGGEQFF
TRBV20-1	TRBJ2-2	CSARPGQGAGELFF
TRBV7-6	TRBJ2-2	CASSRDRGGTGELFF
TRBV2	TRBJ2-6	CASSRDSGANVLTF
TRBV20-1	TRBJ1-5	CSAKKKTGINQPQHF
TRBV29-1	TRBJ1-1	CSAPGQMNTEAFF
TRBV7-2	TRBJ2-3	CASSLDGVRTDTQYF
TRBV3-1	TRBJ2-1	CASSQNRDSNEQFF
TRBV15	TRBJ2-4	CATSPRDAGIQYF
TRBV7-3	TRBJ1-2	CASATEPLSYGYTF
TRBV6-2/TRBV6-3	TRBJ1-1	CASSYGMNTEAFF
TRBV30	TRBJ1-6	CAWSGTGRSPLHF
TRBV7-2	TRBJ2-5	CASCPRVAEQETQYF
TRBV7-2	TRBJ1-1	CASSLEGGRGTEAFF
TRBV5-1	TRBJ2-1	CASSPHLRTSYNEQFF
TRBV7-2	TRBJ2-7	CASSSTGSPTYEQYF
TRBV2	TRBJ1-6	CASSEPGGYSPLHF
TRBV7-2	TRBJ2-1	CASRGRAGASSYNEQFF
TRBV19	TRBJ1-4	CASSVRREVNEKLFF
TRBV29-1	TRBJ2-5	CSVEVPGAGETQYF
TRBV28	TRBJ1-2	CASSYNLLDPAKHGYTF
TRBV5-6	TRBJ1-2	CASSFPGTGGGYGYTF
TRBV20-1	TRBJ1-5	CSANTGVDQPQHF
TRBV2	TRBJ2-2	CASTDPGLAGITGELFF
TRBV12-3/TRBV12-4	TRBJ2-3	CASSLSSVGTDTQYF
TRBV3-1	TRBJ2-2	CASNLGQGETGELFF
TRBV12-3/TRBV12-4	TRBJ2-1	CASSRTSLSSGGGNEQFF
TRBV5-1	TRBJ2-6	CASSREGANVLTF
TRBV6-5	TRBJ1-4	CASSYSSDNEKLFF